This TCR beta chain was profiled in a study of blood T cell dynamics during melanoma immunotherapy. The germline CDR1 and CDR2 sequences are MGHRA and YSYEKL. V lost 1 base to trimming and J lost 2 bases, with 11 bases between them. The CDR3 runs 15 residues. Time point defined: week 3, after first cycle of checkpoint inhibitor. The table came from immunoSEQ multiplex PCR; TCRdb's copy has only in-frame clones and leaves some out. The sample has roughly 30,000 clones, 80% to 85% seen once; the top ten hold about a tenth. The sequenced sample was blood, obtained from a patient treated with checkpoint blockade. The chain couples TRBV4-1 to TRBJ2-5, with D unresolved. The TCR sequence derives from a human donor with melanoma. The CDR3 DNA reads TGCGCCAGCAGCCAAGCGAACGCAGCACAAGAGACCCAGTACTTC. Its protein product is CASSQANAAQETQYF.